This T cell receptor beta chain derives from a study of T cells in women clearing cervical HPV infection. Study-wide results and caveats: Each sample's T-cell count was unknown, possibly confounding richness. CIN3+ cases had significantly higher TCR richness than controls; evenness did not differ.

The germline V gene encodes CDR1 DFQATT and CDR2 SNEGSKA (reference sequence). This CDR3 has 13 amino acids. Details on this clone: Its target is unknown. The read gets to within 3 residues of the CDR3 end, and the germline J gene fills in the rest.

Clones were read by immunoSEQ multiplex PCR, and TCRdb kept only the in-frame ones, dropping some. The sample totals about 12,000 clones; its top ten clones hold about 10%. Material for sequencing was blood buffy coat. The sequence derives from a woman aged 18-70 years with a cervical HPV16 infection that either progressed to CIN3+ or cleared (not recorded which). The V gene is TRBV20-1, the J gene TRBJ2-2; TRBD1 is a possible D gene (5 bases). CDR3 loop: CSAPQEANEKLFF. The part of the CDR3 DNA that was read is TGCAGTGCACCACAGGAAGCTAATGAAAAG.